The sequence of this T cell receptor (beta chain) was determined in a study of blood T cell repertoires in COVID-19. Study overall: PBMCs, B-cell-depleted T cells, or T cells were the source of the cDNA or gDNA that made up the material.

Adults between about 18 and 89 years of age took part from about two dozen US areas. Participants' own reports of clinical history determined their cohort assignment. Contact with a PCR-confirmed or clinician-diagnosed COVID-19 case occurred within 2 weeks of entry. Data came from immunoSEQ multiplex PCR; TCRdb stores just in-frame clones and leaves some out. The sample carries hundreds of thousands of clones, 83% recorded once. The TCR originated in a woman aged 50 to 65 who had been exposed to COVID-19. Specimen: PBMCs or T cells enriched from blood (not recorded which).

This CDR3 reads CASSTFTGTGGASSPLHF. The CDR3 nucleotides are TGTGCCAGCAGCACATTCACCGGGACAGGGGGCGCAAGTTCACCCCTCCACTTT. This chain uses TRBV11-2 with TRBJ1-6; 12 bases line up with TRBD1. Germline assignment: CDR1 SGHAT and CDR2 FQNNGV. With V trimmed by 5 bases and J by 9 bases, 14 bases remained unmatched. The CDR3 covers 18 residues.